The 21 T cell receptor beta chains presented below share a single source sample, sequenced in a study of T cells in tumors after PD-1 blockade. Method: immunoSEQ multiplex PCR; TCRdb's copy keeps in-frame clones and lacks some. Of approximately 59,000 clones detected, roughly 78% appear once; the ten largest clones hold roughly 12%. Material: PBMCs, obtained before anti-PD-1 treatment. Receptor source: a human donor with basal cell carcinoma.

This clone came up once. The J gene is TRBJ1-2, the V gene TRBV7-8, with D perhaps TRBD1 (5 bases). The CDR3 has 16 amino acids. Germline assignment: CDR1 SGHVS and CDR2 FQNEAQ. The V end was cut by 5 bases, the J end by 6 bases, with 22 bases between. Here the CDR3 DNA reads TGTGCCAGCAGCCCCCGGGACCGTCAAGGGGCGGATGGCTACACCTTC. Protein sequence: CASSPRDRQGADGYTF.

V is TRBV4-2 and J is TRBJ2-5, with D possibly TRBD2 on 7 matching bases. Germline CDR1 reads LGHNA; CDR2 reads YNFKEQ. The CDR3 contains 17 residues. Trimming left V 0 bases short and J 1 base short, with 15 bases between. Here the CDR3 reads CASSQDSGGRPQETQYF. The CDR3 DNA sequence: TGTGCCAGCAGCCAAGATTCGGGGGGCCGCCCCCAAGAGACCCAGTACTTC.

The CDR3 spells CASSAGTGGNTIYF. Here the CDR3 DNA reads TGTGCCAGTAGTGCAGGGACAGGAGGAAACACCATATATTTT. The V and J genes are TRBV19 and TRBJ1-3, with 8 bases identical to TRBD1. V was clipped by 5 bases and J by 4 bases; unmatched bases: 4. Germline loops: CDR1 LNHDA, CDR2 SQIVND (reference sequence). This CDR3 region has 14 residues.

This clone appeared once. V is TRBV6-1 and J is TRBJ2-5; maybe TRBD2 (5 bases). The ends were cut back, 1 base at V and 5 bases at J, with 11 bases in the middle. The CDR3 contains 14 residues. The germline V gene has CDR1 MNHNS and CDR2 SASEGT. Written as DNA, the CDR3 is TGTGCCAGCAGTGAAGTGGTAGCGAGGGAGACCCAGTACTTC. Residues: CASSEVVARETQYF.

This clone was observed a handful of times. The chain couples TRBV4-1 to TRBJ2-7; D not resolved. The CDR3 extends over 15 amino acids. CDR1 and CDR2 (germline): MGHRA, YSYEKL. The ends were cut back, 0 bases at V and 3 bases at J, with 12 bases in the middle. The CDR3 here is CASSQDILARYEQYF. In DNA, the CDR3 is TGCGCCAGCAGCCAAGATATACTGGCACGCTACGAGCAGTACTTC.

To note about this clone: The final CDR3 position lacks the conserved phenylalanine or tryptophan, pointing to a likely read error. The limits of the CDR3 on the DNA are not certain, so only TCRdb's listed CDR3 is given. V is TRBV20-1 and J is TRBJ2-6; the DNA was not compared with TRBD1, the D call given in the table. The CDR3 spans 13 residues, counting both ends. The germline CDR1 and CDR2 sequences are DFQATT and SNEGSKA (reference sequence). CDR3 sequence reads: CSASPLDRGWRWE.

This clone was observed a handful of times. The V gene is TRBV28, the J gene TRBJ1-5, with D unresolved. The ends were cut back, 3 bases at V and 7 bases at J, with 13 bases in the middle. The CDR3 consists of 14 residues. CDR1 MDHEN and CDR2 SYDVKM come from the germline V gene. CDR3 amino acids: CASSLLGRKQPQHF. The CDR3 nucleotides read TGTGCCAGCAGTTTGTTGGGTCGTAAACAGCCCCAGCATTTT.

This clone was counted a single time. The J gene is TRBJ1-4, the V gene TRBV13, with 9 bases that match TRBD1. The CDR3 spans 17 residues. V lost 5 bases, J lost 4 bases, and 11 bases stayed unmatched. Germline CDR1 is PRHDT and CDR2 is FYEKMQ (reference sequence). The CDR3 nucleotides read TGTGCCAGCAGCGGCCGGACAGGGGAGGGGGGTAATGAAAAACTGTTTTTT. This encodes CASSGRTGEGGNEKLFF.

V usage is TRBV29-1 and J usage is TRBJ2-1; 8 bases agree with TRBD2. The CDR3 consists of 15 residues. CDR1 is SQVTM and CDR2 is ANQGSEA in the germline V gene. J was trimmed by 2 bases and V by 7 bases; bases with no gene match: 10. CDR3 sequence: CSAGGGPPPYNEQFF. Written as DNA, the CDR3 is TGCAGCGCCGGCGGGGGGCCCCCCCCCTACAATGAGCAGTTCTTC.

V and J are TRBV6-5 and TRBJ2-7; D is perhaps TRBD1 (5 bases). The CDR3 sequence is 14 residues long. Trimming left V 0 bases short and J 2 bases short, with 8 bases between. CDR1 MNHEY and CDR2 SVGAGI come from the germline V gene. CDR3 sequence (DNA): TGTGCCAGCAGTTACTCCGACAGAACCTACGAGCAGTACTTC. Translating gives CASSYSDRTYEQYF.

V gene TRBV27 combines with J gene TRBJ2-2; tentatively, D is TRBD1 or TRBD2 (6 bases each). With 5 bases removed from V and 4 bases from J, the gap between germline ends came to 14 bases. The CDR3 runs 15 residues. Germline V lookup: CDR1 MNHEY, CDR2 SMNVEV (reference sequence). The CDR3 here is CASSPRGVGTGELFF. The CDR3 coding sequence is TGTGCCAGCAGTCCGAGGGGGGTTGGCACCGGGGAGCTGTTTTTT.

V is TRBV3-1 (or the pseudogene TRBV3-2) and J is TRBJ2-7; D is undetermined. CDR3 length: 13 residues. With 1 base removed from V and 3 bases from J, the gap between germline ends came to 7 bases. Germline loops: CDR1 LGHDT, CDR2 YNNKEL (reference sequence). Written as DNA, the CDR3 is TGTGCCAGCAGCCAAGGACTGTTCTACGAGCAGTACTTC. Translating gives CASSQGLFYEQYF.

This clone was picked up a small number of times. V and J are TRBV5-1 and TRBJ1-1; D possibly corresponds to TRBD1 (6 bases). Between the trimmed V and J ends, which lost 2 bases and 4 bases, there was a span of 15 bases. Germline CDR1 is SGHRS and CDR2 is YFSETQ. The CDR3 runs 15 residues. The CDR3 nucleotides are TGCGCCAGCAGCTTAGCGGGGGGGCGGGCCACTGAAGCTTTCTTT. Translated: CASSLAGGRATEAFF. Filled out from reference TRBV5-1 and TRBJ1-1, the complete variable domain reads KAGVTQTPRYLIKTRGQQVTLSCSPISGHRSVSWYQQTPGQGLQFLFEYFSETQRNKGNFPGRFSGRQFSNSRSEMNVSTLELGDSALYLCASSLAGGRATEAFFGQGTRLTVV.

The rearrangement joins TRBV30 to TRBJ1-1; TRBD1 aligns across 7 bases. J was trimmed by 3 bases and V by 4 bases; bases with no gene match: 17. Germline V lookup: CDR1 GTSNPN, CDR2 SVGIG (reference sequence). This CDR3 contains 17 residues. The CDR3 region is CAWTLKPHRGGHTEAFF. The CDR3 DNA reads TGTGCCTGGACGCTAAAGCCTCACAGGGGAGGTCACACTGAAGCTTTCTTT.

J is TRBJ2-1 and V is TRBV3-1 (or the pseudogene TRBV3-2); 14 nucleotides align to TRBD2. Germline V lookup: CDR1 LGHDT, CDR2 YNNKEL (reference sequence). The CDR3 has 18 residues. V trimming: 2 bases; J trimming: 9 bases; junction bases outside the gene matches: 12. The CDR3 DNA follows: TGTGCCAGCAGCCAACCCCATCGACTAGCGGGGGGGCTTTTTGAGCAGTTCTTC. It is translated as CASSQPHRLAGGLFEQFF.

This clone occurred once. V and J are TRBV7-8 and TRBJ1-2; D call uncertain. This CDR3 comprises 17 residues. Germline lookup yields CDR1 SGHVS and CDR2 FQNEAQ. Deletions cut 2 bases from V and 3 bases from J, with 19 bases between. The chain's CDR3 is CASSLSTLGGEDYGYTF. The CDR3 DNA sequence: TGTGCCAGCAGCTTATCTACCTTGGGCGGAGAAGACTATGGCTACACCTTC.

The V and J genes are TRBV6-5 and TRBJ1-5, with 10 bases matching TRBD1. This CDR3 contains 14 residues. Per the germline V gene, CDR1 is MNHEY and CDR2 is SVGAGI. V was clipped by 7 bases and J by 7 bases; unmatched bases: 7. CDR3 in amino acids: CASTEDRGRQPQHF. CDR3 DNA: TGTGCCAGCACCGAAGACAGGGGGCGACAGCCCCAGCATTTT.

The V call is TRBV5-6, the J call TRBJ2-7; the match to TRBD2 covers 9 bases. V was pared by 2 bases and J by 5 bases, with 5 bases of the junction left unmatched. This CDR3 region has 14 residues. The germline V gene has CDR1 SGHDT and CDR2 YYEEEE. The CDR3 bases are TGTGCCAGCAGCTTCTTGGGGACTAGCAACGAGCAGTACTTC. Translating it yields CASSFLGTSNEQYF.

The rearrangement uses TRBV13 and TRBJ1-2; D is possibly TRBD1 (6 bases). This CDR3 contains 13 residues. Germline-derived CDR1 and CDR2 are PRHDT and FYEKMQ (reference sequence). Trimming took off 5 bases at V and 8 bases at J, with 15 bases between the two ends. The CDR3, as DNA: TGTGCCAGCAGCCCCTTCGAGGGGGGGGGCTACACCTTC. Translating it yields CASSPFEGGGYTF. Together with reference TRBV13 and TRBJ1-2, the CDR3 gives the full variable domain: AAGVIQSPRHLIKEKRETATLKCYPIPRHDTVYWYQQGPGQDPQFLISFYEKMQSDKGSIPDRFSAQQFSDYHSELNMSSLELGDSALYFCASSPFEGGGYTFGSGTRLTVV.

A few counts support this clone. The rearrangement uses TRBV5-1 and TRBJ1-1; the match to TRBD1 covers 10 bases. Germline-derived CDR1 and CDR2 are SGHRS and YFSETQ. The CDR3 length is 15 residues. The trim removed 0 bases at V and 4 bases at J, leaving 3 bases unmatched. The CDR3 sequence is CASSLDWTGGTEAFF. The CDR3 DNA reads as TGCGCCAGCAGCTTGGATTGGACAGGGGGCACTGAAGCTTTCTTT.

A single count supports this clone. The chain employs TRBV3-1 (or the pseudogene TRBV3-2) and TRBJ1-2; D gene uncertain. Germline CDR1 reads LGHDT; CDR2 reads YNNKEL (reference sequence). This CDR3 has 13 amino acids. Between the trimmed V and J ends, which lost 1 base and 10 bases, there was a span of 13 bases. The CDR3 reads CASSQGTVLDYTF. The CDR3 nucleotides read TGTGCCAGCAGCCAAGGAACGGTCTTAGACTACACCTTC.